Listed below are T cell receptor beta chains from one sample, sequenced in a study of cytomegalovirus exposure and HLA in healthy donors. Profiling relied on immunoSEQ multiplex PCR, and the TCRdb table lists in-frame clones only, not all of them. Of roughly 67,000 clones listed, 70% to 90% are singletons. Sample: PBMCs. Every receptor here comes from a woman under 40 in good health and CMV-seronegative. The CDR3 runs from the conserved cysteine through the conserved F or W. D genes are given only for firm matches. Clone size appears in some rows only: once, few, many, or a class for an expanded clone.

j_gene	len	abundance	v_gene	d_gene	CDR3nt	CDR3aa
TRBJ2-3	15	-	TRBV11-2	TRBD2	TGTGCCAGCAGCTTAGGCGGGGGGGCTCCAGATACGCAGTATTTT	CASSLGGGAPDTQYF
TRBJ2-7	15	-	TRBV7-9	TRBD1	TGTTCCAGCAGCCAAGGGACAGGGGGTTCCTACGAGCAGTACTTC	CSSSQGTGGSYEQYF
TRBJ1-2	13	-	TRBV6-1	TRBD1	TGTGCCAGCAGTTCCGGACAGGGGTATGGCTACACCTTC	CASSSGQGYGYTF
TRBJ1-1	15	-	TRBV30	-	TGTGCCTGGAGTACGATGCGGAGTCGGTCCACTGAAGCTTTCTTT	CAWSTMRSRSTEAFF
TRBJ2-7	14	-	TRBV5-5	-	TGTGCCAGCAGCCTGGACCCCAGCTCCTACGAGCAGTACTTC	CASSLDPSSYEQYF
TRBJ1-5	15	-	TRBV6-6	TRBD1	TGTGCCAGCAGTAACAGGGGGAAGGGCAATCAGCCCCAGCATTTT	CASSNRGKGNQPQHF
TRBJ1-6	13	-	TRBV10-1	-	TGCGCCAGCAGTCGGGACAATAATTCACCCCTCCACTTT	CASSRDNNSPLHF
TRBJ1-4	20	-	TRBV4-1	TRBD1	TGCGCCAGCAGCCGGCAACAGGGGTCCTACAGTGCCGCTCGTTTAGGAAAACTGTTTTTT	CASSRQQGSYSAARLGKLFF
TRBJ1-2	14	few	TRBV7-9	-	TGTGCCAGCAGCTTGATGGCAGGGGACTATGGCTACACCTTC	CASSLMAGDYGYTF
TRBJ1-2	15	once	TRBV5-1	TRBD1	TGCGCCAGCAGCCCACCGGGACAGGCAAACTATGGCTACACCTTC	CASSPPGQANYGYTF
TRBJ2-3	15	-	TRBV6-4	TRBD2	TGTGCCAGCAGCCACACTAGCGGTAGCACAGATACGCAGTATTTT	CASSHTSGSTDTQYF
TRBJ2-7	13	-	TRBV30	-	TGTGCCTGGAGTGTAAAGGGGTTGGACGAGCAGTACTTC	CAWSVKGLDEQYF
TRBJ2-7	11	-	TRBV2	-	TGTGCCAGCAGTCCCGGGTACGAGCAGTACTTC	CASSPGYEQYF
TRBJ2-1	19	-	TRBV5-1	-	TGCGCCAGCAGCTTGCTCTGGCTAGACCCCATAGCAGCCTACAATGAGCAGTTCTTC	CASSLLWLDPIAAYNEQFF
TRBJ1-2	14	-	TRBV4-3	-	TGCGCCAGCAGCCAAGATCTCATCGGCTATGGCTACACCTTC	CASSQDLIGYGYTF
TRBJ1-2	12	-	TRBV30	-	TGTGCCTGGACCAAACAGGGAGATGGCTACACCTTC	CAWTKQGDGYTF
TRBJ2-3	14	-	TRBV10-1	-	TGCGCCAGCAGTGAGGGAAGGGGAACAGATACGCAGTATTTT	CASSEGRGTDTQYF
TRBJ1-2	14	-	TRBV6-5	TRBD1	TGTGCCAGCAGCCAGCAGGGGGTCGGCTATGGCTACACCTTC	CASSQQGVGYGYTF
TRBJ2-1	13	-	TRBV6-1	-	TGTGCCAGCAGTGAAGTAGGGGACAATGAGCAGTTCTTC	CASSEVGDNEQFF
TRBJ1-5	14	-	TRBV27	-	TGTGCCAGCAGTTTAGACACCGAATCGAGGCCCCAGCATTTT	CASSLDTESRPQHF
TRBJ1-1	14	-	TRBV27	-	TGTGCCAGCTATTTGAAGGGGATGAACACTGAAGCTTTCTTT	CASYLKGMNTEAFF
TRBJ2-3	15	once	TRBV11-2	-	TGTGCCAGCAGCCCCCAGGCAGGGGGGACAGATACGCAGTATTTT	CASSPQAGGTDTQYF
TRBJ1-5	16	-	TRBV28	-	TGTGCCAGCAGTTCGACAACATTATATAGCAATCAGCCCCAGCATTTT	CASSSTTLYSNQPQHF
TRBJ2-3	13	-	TRBV9	TRBD2	TGTGCCAGCAGCTTCGGGGGGGGAGATACGCAGTATTTT	CASSFGGGDTQYF
TRBJ2-7	14	-	TRBV28	-	TGTGCCAGCAGTCCGACAGGCGCCTACTACGAGCAGTACTTC	CASSPTGAYYEQYF
TRBJ2-7	14	-	TRBV7-8	-	TGTGCCAGCAGCTTAGTCGGACAGACGAACGAGCAGTACTTC	CASSLVGQTNEQYF
TRBJ2-7	14	-	TRBV19	TRBD1	TGTGCCAGTAGCCCCGGGACAGCCTCCTACGAGCAGTACTTC	CASSPGTASYEQYF
TRBJ2-2	13	few	TRBV5-1	-	TGCGCCAGCAGCTCCGGGGACACCGGGGAGCTGTTTTTT	CASSSGDTGELFF
TRBJ1-5	13	-	TRBV30	-	TGTGCCTGGAGTGTACGGGGGGATCAGCCCCAGCATTTT	CAWSVRGDQPQHF
TRBJ2-3	17	-	TRBV7-2	TRBD2	TGTGCCAGCAGCCTGGGACTAGCGGGGGGGGCTTCAGATACGCAGTATTTT	CASSLGLAGGASDTQYF
TRBJ2-7	14	-	TRBV6-6	-	TGTGCCAGCACGATGCAACGGAGCTCCTACGAGCAGTACTTC	CASTMQRSSYEQYF
TRBJ2-1	18	-	TRBV2	TRBD2	TGTGCCAGCAGGGCGGGACTAGCGGGGCCGGGGGCGGGGGATGAGCAGTTCTTC	CASRAGLAGPGAGDEQFF
TRBJ1-4	17	-	TRBV2	-	TGTGCCAGCAGTGAAGCGCTTTTGGGCAGGGACTTGGAAAAACTGTTTTTT	CASSEALLGRDLEKLFF
TRBJ1-6	14	-	TRBV7-9	TRBD1	TGTGCCAGCAGCTTAACGGGGACAGGGGAGCCCCTCCACTTT	CASSLTGTGEPLHF
TRBJ1-2	14	-	TRBV11-2	TRBD1	TGTGCCAGCAGACCGGGACAGGGCAACTATGGCTACACCTTC	CASRPGQGNYGYTF
TRBJ1-1	13	few	TRBV19	TRBD1	TGTGCCAGTATCCCGGGACAGGCGTCTGAAGCTTTCTTT	CASIPGQASEAFF
TRBJ2-2	15	-	TRBV11-2	TRBD1	TGTGCCAGCAGCTCCGGGACAGGCTCGGCCGGGGAGCTGTTTTTT	CASSSGTGSAGELFF
TRBJ2-7	14	-	TRBV30	TRBD1	TGTGCCACCATTTCGGGACAGGGACGATACGAGCAGTACTTC	CATISGQGRYEQYF
TRBJ1-2	15	-	TRBV2	TRBD1	TGTGCCAGCAGTGCGTGGGACAGGAAAAAGAATGGCTACACCTTC	CASSAWDRKKNGYTF